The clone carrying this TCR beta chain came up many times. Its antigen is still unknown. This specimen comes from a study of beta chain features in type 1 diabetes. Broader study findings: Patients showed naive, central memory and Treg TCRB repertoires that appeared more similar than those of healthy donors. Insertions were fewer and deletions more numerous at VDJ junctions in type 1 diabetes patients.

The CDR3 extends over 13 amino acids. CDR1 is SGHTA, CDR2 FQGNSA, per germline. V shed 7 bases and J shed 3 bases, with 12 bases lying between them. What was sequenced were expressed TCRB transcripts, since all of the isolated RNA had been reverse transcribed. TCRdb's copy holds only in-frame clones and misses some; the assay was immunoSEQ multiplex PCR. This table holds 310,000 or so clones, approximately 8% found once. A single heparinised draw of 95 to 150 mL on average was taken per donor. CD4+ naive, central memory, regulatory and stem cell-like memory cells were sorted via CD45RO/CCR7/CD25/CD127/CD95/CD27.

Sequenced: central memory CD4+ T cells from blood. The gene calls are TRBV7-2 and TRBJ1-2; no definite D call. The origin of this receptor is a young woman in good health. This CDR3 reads CASNSGRDYGYTF. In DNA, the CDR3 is TGTGCCAGCAACTCCGGGAGGGACTATGGCTACACCTTC.